Following are 10 T cell receptor beta chains from one sample sequenced in a study of beta chain features in type 1 diabetes. The isolated RNA, all of it, was reverse transcribed, so expressed TCRB transcripts were what got sequenced. The protocol was immunoSEQ multiplex PCR, while the TCRdb copy is restricted to in-frame clones and leaves out a portion. In the table there are 400,000 to 450,000 clones, more than 11% of which are singletons. The specimen was naive CD4+ T cells from blood. These receptor sequences come from a man aged 25 to 40 in good health.

Only a few counts were recorded for this clone. The genes are TRBV18 and TRBJ2-5, with TRBD1 as a possible D gene (5 bases). The CDR3 totals 15 residues. The V gene's germline CDR1 is KGHSH and CDR2 LQKENI. V was clipped by 3 bases and J by 2 bases, with 13 bases between them. CDR3 nucleotides: TGTGCCAGCTCACCCCCTGGGGCTGCTCAAGAGACCCAGTACTTC. This encodes CASSPPGAAQETQYF. The full variable domain, its missing parts supplied by reference TRBV18 and TRBJ2-5, is NAGVMQNPRHLVRRRGQEARLRCSPMKGHSHVYWYRQLPEEGLKFMVYLQKENIIDESGMPKERFSAEFPKEGPSILRIQQVVRGDSAAYFCASSPPGAAQETQYFGPGTRLLVL.

This sequence joins TRBV14 and TRBJ2-1, with TRBD2 matching 9 bases. Per the germline V gene, CDR1 is SGHDN and CDR2 is FVKESK. J gave up 7 bases and V 0 bases, and 7 bases lay outside the gene matches. The CDR3 contains 16 residues. The CDR3 DNA sequence: TGTGCCAGCAGCCAAGAGGGACTAGCTTTCGCTAATGAGCAGTTCTTC. Translated: CASSQEGLAFANEQFF. Together with reference TRBV14 and TRBJ2-1, the CDR3 gives the full variable domain: EAGVTQFPSHSVIEKGQTVTLRCDPISGHDNLYWYRRVMGKEIKFLLHFVKESKQDESGMPNNRFLAERTGGTYSTLKVQPAELEDSGVYFCASSQEGLAFANEQFFGPGTRLTVL.

V usage is TRBV7-9 and J usage is TRBJ2-7; possible D gene TRBD2, 7 bases. The CDR3 totals 14 residues. V was trimmed by 1 base and J by 2 bases, leaving 9 bases between them. Germline CDR1 SEHNR, CDR2 FQNEAQ (reference sequence). The CDR3 coding sequence is TGTGCCAGCAGCTTAGAGGGGGGGACCTACGAGCAGTACTTC. This gives the protein CASSLEGGTYEQYF.

This clone has only a few counts. CDR3 nucleotides: TGTGCCAGCAGCGTAGGGGGAGAGCAGTTCTTC. It codes for CASSVGGEQFF. The chain joins TRBV9 to TRBJ2-1; D unclear. The V and J ends lost 0 bases and 10 bases respectively, with 5 bases between them. Looked up from germline, CDR1 is SGDLS and CDR2 is YYNGEE. The CDR3 length is 11 residues.

The rearrangement links TRBV30 to TRBJ2-3; weak D call: TRBD1 (6 bases). Germline CDR1 and CDR2: GTSNPN and SVGIG (reference sequence). This CDR3 is 15 amino acids long. Between the trimmed V and J ends, which lost 0 bases and 3 bases, there was a span of 13 bases. The CDR3 DNA sequence: TGTGCCTGGAGTGTACAAACAGGGTTTACAGATACGCAGTATTTT. It codes for CAWSVQTGFTDTQYF.

This clone was counted only a few times. The rearrangement links TRBV4-3 to TRBJ2-3; D call uncertain. The CDR3 is made up of 15 amino acids. V lost 3 bases to trimming and J lost 1 base, with 11 bases between them. From germline, CDR1 is LGHNA and CDR2 YSLEER. CDR3 region: CASSHHTRRTDTQYF. In DNA form, the CDR3 reads TGCGCCAGCAGCCACCATACGCGGCGCACAGATACGCAGTATTTT.

The chain carries TRBV29-1 and TRBJ2-3; 11 bases align to TRBD1. The germline V gene has CDR1 SQVTM and CDR2 ANQGSEA. The CDR3 is made up of 13 amino acids. The trim removed 8 bases at V and 4 bases at J, leaving 5 bases unmatched. The CDR3 sequence: CSPGTGGPDTQYF. Here the CDR3 DNA reads TGCAGCCCCGGGACAGGGGGGCCAGATACGCAGTATTTT.

This clone showed up just a few times. J is TRBJ2-5 and V is TRBV19, with unresolved D. V was trimmed by 6 bases and J by 9 bases, leaving 20 bases between them. Germline V gene data show CDR1 as LNHDA and CDR2 as SQIVND (reference sequence). The CDR3 runs 14 residues. The CDR3 protein is CASRSRERLTAQYF. CDR3 DNA sequence: TGTGCCAGTAGAAGCCGAGAGCGCCTTACGGCCCAGTACTTC.

The chain recombines TRBV5-1 with TRBJ2-5; D remains ambiguous. Per germline, CDR1 SGHRS and CDR2 YFSETQ. With 4 bases removed from V and 0 bases from J, the gap between germline ends came to 4 bases. This CDR3 spans 12 amino acids. CDR3: CASSANQETQYF. CDR3 DNA: TGCGCCAGCAGCGCCAACCAAGAGACCCAGTACTTC.

The table lists this clone with a count of one. The chain combines TRBV4-3 with TRBJ2-1; 7 bases are shared with TRBD2. CDR1 and CDR2 (germline): LGHNA, YSLEER. Germline trimming cut 2 bases from V and 0 bases from J; bases unmatched to any gene: 16. The CDR3 has 20 amino acids. The DNA of the CDR3 is TGCGCCAGCAGCCAACATCGACTAGCCCCCCCGGCGAGCTCCTACAATGAGCAGTTCTTC. As protein: CASSQHRLAPPASSYNEQFF.